This T cell receptor beta chain emerged from a study of blood T cell repertoires in COVID-19. The V end lost 6 bases, the J end lost 0 bases, and 15 bases lay between the germline ends. This CDR3 comprises 15 residues. Germline CDR1 is MDHEN and CDR2 is SYDVKM. Clones were read by immunoSEQ multiplex PCR, and TCRdb kept only the in-frame ones, dropping some. The sample includes about 300,000 clones, around 86% of them seen just once. This TCR was recovered from a human donor in a cohort sampled during active COVID-19. The chain combines TRBV28 with TRBJ2-7; D perhaps matches TRBD1 (6 bases). Source material: peripheral blood. The CDR3 nucleotides read TGTGCCAGCAGATCACCGGGACAAGGCTCCTACGAGCAGTACTTC. It specifies CASRSPGQGSYEQYF.